The clone carrying this TCR beta chain was counted between two and nine times. Its target is unknown. The CDR3 consists of 14 residues. CDR1 and CDR2 (germline): DFQATT, SNEGSKA (reference sequence). Trimming stripped 6 bases from V and 3 bases from J, with 17 bases between. This sample is part of a study of T-cell reconstitution after alpha-beta-depleted transplantation in children. Unique molecular identifiers tagged the TCRbeta library. TCRdb re-derived calls from the PCR reads in MiXCR, one entry per CDR3 protein. The table shows roughly 310,000 distinct CDR3 sequences, with over 20% occurring only once. Overall study results and limits: Alpha-beta T cells present about two months after transplant were reported to originate from several hundred expanded graft clones. High day-60 TCRbeta diversity in some patients came from surviving recipient T cells and thymic progenitors.

The gene calls are TRBV20-1 and TRBJ1-2, with D unclear. This TCR was recovered from a male patient younger than 18 who had a stem cell transplant for acute lymphoblastic leukemia, so the T cells may come from the graft donor. The source was PBMCs, mostly from graft donor cells, collected 180 days after TCRalphabeta/CD19-depleted stem cell transplant. The CDR3 DNA sequence: TGCAGTGCAGTTCCGGGGAGCCGTGACTATGGCTACACCTTC. Protein product: CSAVPGSRDYGYTF.